The 4 T cell receptor beta chains below come from one sample, sequenced in a study of beta chain features in type 1 diabetes. Points from the study as a whole: TCRB CDR3 length was moderately but significantly reduced in all four CD4+ subsets of Type 1 diabetes patients.

Investigators reverse transcribed all isolated RNA, so they sequenced expressed TCRB transcripts. Generated by immunoSEQ multiplex PCR, the TCRdb table keeps only in-frame clones and is missing some. The repertoire holds approximately 170,000 clones, roughly 7.1% seen once, with about 1% in the top ten. These receptors lack a known antigen. What was sequenced was central memory CD4+ T cells from blood. These receptors all come from a woman between 40 and 55 years old with type 1 diabetes.

The chain links TRBV18 to TRBJ2-7; 9 bases are shared with TRBD1. Trimming removed 6 bases from V and 1 base from J; junction bases left unmatched: 4. Looked up from germline, CDR1 is KGHSH and CDR2 is LQKENI. The CDR3 sequence is 14 residues long. CDR3 DNA sequence: TGTGCCAGCTCGGGGACAGGGAGTTCCTACGAGCAGTACTTC. Protein: CASSGTGSSYEQYF.

The chain links TRBV25-1 to TRBJ1-5; a possible D gene is TRBD1 (6 bases). V was pared by 0 bases and J by 8 bases, with 11 bases between. CDR1 and CDR2 (germline): MGHDK, SYGVNS. The CDR3 extends over 14 amino acids. CDR3 sequence reads: CASSEYRRGEPQHF. DNA for the CDR3: TGTGCCAGCAGTGAATATCGCAGGGGTGAGCCCCAGCATTTT. Using reference TRBV25-1 and TRBJ1-5 for the parts outside the CDR3, the full variable domain is EADIYQTPRYLVIGTGKKITLECSQTMGHDKMYWYQQDPGMELHLIHYSYGVNSTEKGDLSSESTVSRIRTEHFPLTLESARPSHTSQYLCASSEYRRGEPQHFGDGTRLSIL.

This rearrangement joins TRBV7-2 to TRBJ2-7; the match to TRBD2 covers 8 bases. Germline assignment: CDR1 SGHTA and CDR2 FQGNSA. After removal of 5 bases from V and 1 base from J, the junction contained 7 bases not matched to a gene. The CDR3 contains 15 residues. The DNA of the CDR3 is TGTGCCAGCAGCCCCACGGGAGGGTGGTCCTACGAGCAGTACTTC. Protein sequence: CASSPTGGWSYEQYF.

This clone was seen more than once but under ten times. The rearrangement joins TRBV28 to TRBJ2-7; TRBD2 matches 10 bases. CDR1 is MDHEN, CDR2 SYDVKM, per germline. The CDR3 sequence is 15 residues long. The J segment lost 2 bases and the V segment lost 5 bases, leaving 6 bases of the junction unmatched. The CDR3: CASSPGTSETYEQYF. The CDR3 coding sequence is TGTGCCAGCAGTCCGGGGACTAGCGAGACCTACGAGCAGTACTTC. The full variable domain, in which reference TRBV28 and TRBJ2-7 provide the parts outside the CDR3, is DVKVTQSSRYLVKRTGEKVFLECVQDMDHENMFWYRQDPGLGLRLIYFSYDVKMKEKGDIPEGYSVSREKKERFSLILESASTNQTSMYLCASSPGTSETYEQYFGPGTRLTVT.